The 31 T cell receptor beta chains below come from one sample, sequenced in a study of PD-1 blockade in classical Hodgkin lymphoma. Here immunoSEQ multiplex PCR was the method, and the copy in TCRdb shows in-frame clones only, minus some. The sample lists more than 140,000 clones, approximately 80% occurring once. The patients all showed relapse after autologous stem cell transplantation, while their brentuximab vedotin exposure varied. The specimen was peripheral blood mononuclear cells (PBMCs), collected before the second cycle of nivolumab. These receptors originate from a human donor with classical Hodgkin lymphoma.

The V and J genes are TRBV6-4 and TRBJ2-2; the D call may be TRBD1 or TRBD2 (5 bases each). Trimming took off 5 bases at V and 8 bases at J, with 15 bases between the two ends. This CDR3 has 14 residues. Germline assignment: CDR1 MRHNA and CDR2 SNTAGT. The CDR3 sequence: CASSLDWGSGELFF. For the CDR3, the DNA is TGTGCCAGCAGTTTGGACTGGGGCTCGGGGGAGCTGTTTTTT.

The gene calls are TRBV19 and TRBJ2-5; D not resolved. This CDR3 contains 14 residues. The germline V and J ends were trimmed by 1 base and 2 bases, with 8 bases remaining between them. Germline V CDR1 and CDR2: LNHDA, SQIVND (reference sequence). DNA of the CDR3: TGTGCCAGTAGTATAGTCCCAGGACAAGAGACCCAGTACTTC. It encodes CASSIVPGQETQYF.

This chain links TRBV5-1 with TRBJ1-4; D perhaps matches TRBD1 (5 bases). The CDR3 extends over 15 amino acids. Germline-derived CDR1 and CDR2 are SGHRS and YFSETQ. V was shortened by 0 bases and J by 1 base, with 7 bases between the two germline ends. CDR3 in amino acids: CASSLGGRTNEKLFF. As DNA, the CDR3 is TGCGCCAGCAGCTTGGGGGGCCGAACTAATGAAAAACTGTTTTTT.

On this clone itself: The sample holds other DNA sequences that translate to the same CDR3. The chain joins TRBV4-3 to TRBJ2-7; 9 bases are shared with TRBD2. V shed 1 base and J 3 bases; nucleotides not matched to a gene: 7. In germline, CDR1 is LGHNA, CDR2 YSLEER. The length of the CDR3 is 16 residues. As DNA, the CDR3 is TGCGCCAGCAGCCAAGTTTTGGGACTAGCAGTCTACGAGCAGTACTTC. It translates to CASSQVLGLAVYEQYF.

The genes are TRBV6-5 and TRBJ1-6, with D perhaps matching TRBD1 (6 bases). Between the trimmed V and J ends, which lost 0 bases and 9 bases, there was a span of 15 bases. The CDR3 runs 16 residues. The germline V gene encodes CDR1 MNHEY and CDR2 SVGAGI. The chain's CDR3 is CASSYSSGVDPSPLHF. The DNA of the CDR3 is TGTGCCAGCAGTTACTCGTCAGGGGTCGATCCTTCACCCCTCCACTTT.

This clone was seen just once. J is TRBJ2-1 and V is TRBV6-1; possibly TRBD1 for D (6 bases). The V gene lost 2 bases and the J gene lost 5 bases, with 7 bases spanning the gap. Per germline, CDR1 MNHNS and CDR2 SASEGT. This CDR3 is built from 13 residues. Written as DNA, the CDR3 is TGTGCCAGCAGTGAACACAGGGACAATGAGCAGTTCTTC. Translated, it gives CASSEHRDNEQFF.

The CDR3 sequence is CASSPGGAYTEAFF. The CDR3 DNA reads as TGTGCCAGCTCTCCGGGAGGGGCTTACACTGAAGCTTTCTTT. The chain is built from TRBV18 and TRBJ1-1; maybe TRBD1 (5 bases). Trimming pared 6 bases from V and 3 bases from J, leaving 14 bases between. The CDR3 runs to 14 residues. Germline V gene lookup returns CDR1 KGHSH and CDR2 LQKENI.

The chain carries TRBV19 and TRBJ2-5; possibly TRBD1 for D (6 bases). V lost 5 bases, J lost 5 bases, and 15 bases lay in between. In germline, CDR1 is LNHDA, CDR2 SQIVND (reference sequence). This CDR3 is built from 14 residues. CDR3 bases: TGTGCCAGTAGTTACCAGGGGTTGGGGGAGACCCAGTACTTC. Protein: CASSYQGLGETQYF.

This chain links TRBV10-3 with TRBJ2-7, with 9 positions matching TRBD1. Germline CDR1 ENHRY, CDR2 SYGVKD. The CDR3 is made up of 13 amino acids. V lost 2 bases, J lost 9 bases, and 5 bases stayed unmatched. For the CDR3, the DNA is TGTGCCATCAGTGAGCGGGACAGGGACGGGCAGTACTTC. This codes for CAISERDRDGQYF.

The chain has TRBV4-1 and TRBJ2-7; no clear D gene. Trimming stripped 0 bases from V and 2 bases from J, with 8 bases between. This CDR3 is built from 14 residues. Germline V gene data show CDR1 as MGHRA and CDR2 as YSYEKL. This chain's CDR3 is CASSQDPGTYEQYF. The CDR3 DNA is TGCGCCAGCAGCCAAGACCCAGGAACCTACGAGCAGTACTTC.

This clone came up a few times. V usage is TRBV6-6 and J usage is TRBJ2-7; D is ambiguous. V was trimmed by 7 bases and J by 0 bases, leaving 13 bases between them. Germline-derived CDR1 and CDR2 are MNHNY and SVGAGI (reference sequence). This CDR3 comprises 14 residues. The CDR3 protein is CASNLLGNSYEQYF. The CDR3 DNA sequence: TGTGCCAGCAATCTCCTGGGCAACTCCTACGAGCAGTACTTC.

J is TRBJ2-3 and V is TRBV10-3, with 8 bases lining up with TRBD2. CDR3 length: 14 amino acids. J gave up 1 base and V 6 bases, and 3 bases lay outside the gene matches. CDR1 is ENHRY and CDR2 is SYGVKD in the germline V gene. The CDR3 DNA reads TGTGCCATCAGCGGGGGGGGAGGCACAGATACGCAGTATTTT. Protein product: CAISGGGGTDTQYF.

This rearrangement joins TRBV7-8 to TRBJ2-7, with D tentatively TRBD2 (6 bases). Germline V gives CDR1 SGHVS, CDR2 FQNEAQ. The CDR3 loop spans 15 amino acids. V lost 2 bases and J lost 2, with 13 bases in between. The CDR3 spells CASSLRREKTYEQYF. CDR3 sequence (DNA): TGTGCCAGCAGCTTAAGGCGGGAAAAGACCTACGAGCAGTACTTC.

This clone was seen just once. The rearrangement joins TRBV18 to TRBJ2-7; 14 nucleotides line up with TRBD2. Trimming cost V 4 bases and J 3 bases; bases outside gene matches: 8. Germline CDR1 reads KGHSH; CDR2 reads LQKENI. The CDR3 length is 17 residues. DNA for the CDR3: TGTGCCAGCTCACTAGGGACTAGCGGGAGCACGTTCTACGAGCAGTACTTC. It specifies CASSLGTSGSTFYEQYF.

The gene calls are TRBV23-1 and TRBJ2-5; 7 bases align to TRBD2. TRBV23-1 is sorted into the ORF group, with uncertain function. The CDR3 runs to 15 residues. The V gene end was trimmed by 2 bases and the J gene end by 0 bases; junction bases not matched to a gene: 3. The DNA of the CDR3 is TGCGCCAGCAGTCAACTAGCGGTGTACCAAGAGACCCAGTACTTC. It translates to CASSQLAVYQETQYF.

This clone was seen more than once but under ten times. This rearrangement joins TRBV30 to TRBJ1-2; D may be TRBD1 (5 bases). Between the trimmed V and J ends, which lost 2 bases and 4 bases, there was a span of 20 bases. There are 16 residues in the CDR3. Per the germline V gene, CDR1 is GTSNPN and CDR2 is SVGIG (reference sequence). DNA of the CDR3: TGTGCCTGGAGTCCTGACCTGGGACGGCTAAGCTATGGCTACACCTTC. It codes for CAWSPDLGRLSYGYTF. Full variable domain (outside the CDR3, taken from reference TRBV30 and TRBJ1-2): SQTIHQWPATLVQPVGSPLSLECTVEGTSNPNLYWYRQAAGRGLQLLFYSVGIGQISSEVPQNLSASRPQDRQFILSSKKLLLSDSGFYLCAWSPDLGRLSYGYTFGSGTRLTVV.

The genes are TRBV6-1 and TRBJ2-6; possible D gene TRBD1, 5 bases. The V end was cut by 4 bases, the J end by 0 bases, with 7 bases between. CDR3 length equals 15 residues. Germline V CDR1 and CDR2: MNHNS, SASEGT. The CDR3 region is CASSVGHSGANVLTF. The CDR3 coding sequence is TGTGCCAGCAGTGTGGGGCACTCTGGGGCCAACGTCCTGACTTTC.

The chain joins TRBV7-9 to TRBJ1-1; no definite D call. The CDR3 loop spans 16 amino acids. Per germline, CDR1 SEHNR and CDR2 FQNEAQ (reference sequence). V lost 4 bases to trimming and J lost 1 base, with 16 bases between them. CDR3 DNA: TGTGCCAGCAGCTCACCCGGGTGGGAGGCGAACACTGAAGCTTTCTTT. This codes for CASSSPGWEANTEAFF. Full variable domain (outside the CDR3, taken from reference TRBV7-9 and TRBJ1-1): DTGVSQNPRHKITKRGQNVTFRCDPISEHNRLYWYRQTLGQGPEFLTYFQNEAQLEKSRLLSDRFSAERPKGSFSTLEIQRTEQGDSAMYLCASSSPGWEANTEAFFGQGTRLTVV.

The chain joins TRBV25-1 to TRBJ1-5; possibly TRBD1 for D (5 bases). V was clipped by 3 bases and J by 0 bases, with 18 bases between them. The length of the CDR3 is 18 residues. CDR1 and CDR2 from the germline V gene are MGHDK and SYGVNS. The DNA of the CDR3 is TGTGCCAGCAGTGACCTAAAAGACAGAGACGATAGCAATCAGCCCCAGCATTTT. Amino acid sequence: CASSDLKDRDDSNQPQHF.

The gene calls are TRBV7-6 and TRBJ2-2; the D gene is possibly TRBD1 (6 bases). Trimming cost V 5 bases and J 7 bases, with 14 bases left between them. Germline V CDR1 and CDR2: SGHVS, FNYEAQ. CDR3 length: 14 residues. In nucleotides, the CDR3 is TGTGCCAGCAGCACCTACCGCAGGGGCGGGGAGCTGTTTTTT. This encodes CASSTYRRGGELFF.

This chain uses TRBV6-5 with TRBJ2-5; perhaps TRBD1 as D (5 bases). This CDR3 has 14 amino acids. V lost 2 bases, J lost 5 bases, and 12 bases lay in between. Germline CDR1 and CDR2: MNHEY and SVGAGI. The DNA for the CDR3 is TGTGCCAGCAGTTACCAGGGCCTGACGGAGACCCAGTACTTC. Amino acids: CASSYQGLTETQYF.

The chain joins TRBV5-4 to TRBJ2-3; 7 bases line up with TRBD2. Germline CDR1 SGHNT, CDR2 YYREEE (reference sequence). CDR3 size: 18 residues. V dropped 4 bases and J dropped 2; count of bases not matched to a gene: 16. The CDR3 here is CASSKKGVGGGHTDTQYF. The CDR3 DNA reads TGTGCCAGCAGCAAGAAGGGCGTTGGCGGGGGTCACACAGATACGCAGTATTTT.

The rearrangement joins TRBV28 to TRBJ1-6; TRBD1 matches at 7 bases. The CDR3 is made up of 17 amino acids. CDR1 is MDHEN, CDR2 SYDVKM, per germline. Trimming cost V 1 base and J 4 bases; bases outside gene matches: 7. The CDR3 sequence: CASSLFGTDSYNSPLHF. The CDR3 DNA sequence: TGTGCCAGCAGTTTATTTGGGACAGACAGTTATAATTCACCCCTCCACTTT.

The V call is TRBV7-6, the J call TRBJ2-7; D may be TRBD1 (6 bases). This CDR3 is 14 amino acids long. V was trimmed by 2 bases and J by 0 bases, leaving 8 bases between them. Germline-derived CDR1 and CDR2 are SGHVS and FNYEAQ. CDR3 loop: CASSLRTASYEQYF. DNA for the CDR3: TGTGCCAGCAGCTTAAGGACAGCCTCCTACGAGCAGTACTTC.

The chain has TRBV6-5 and TRBJ1-3; D possibly corresponds to TRBD1 (6 bases). This CDR3 comprises 15 residues. V dropped 5 bases and J dropped 4 bases, with 15 bases sitting between them. CDR1 and CDR2 (germline): MNHEY, SVGAGI. CDR3 loop: CASSPSWTAGNTIYF. The CDR3 nucleotides are TGTGCCAGCAGTCCGAGCTGGACAGCCGGAAACACCATATATTTT.

This sequence joins TRBV27 and TRBJ2-3, with no clear D. The V end lost 6 bases, the J end lost 0 bases, and 10 bases lay between the germline ends. The CDR3 totals 14 residues. Germline V gene sequence: CDR1 MNHEY, CDR2 SMNVEV (reference sequence). This chain's CDR3 is CASRFLVSTDTQYF. In nucleotides, the CDR3 is TGTGCCAGCAGATTCCTCGTCAGCACAGATACGCAGTATTTT.

CDR3 protein: CASSEGTSEGTQYF. CDR3 sequence (DNA): TGCGCCAGCAGCGAGGGGACTAGCGAGGGTACGCAGTATTTT. The chain has TRBV5-1 and TRBJ2-3; 10 positions agree with TRBD2. Trimming at V came to 4 bases and at J to 8 bases, leaving 7 bases not matched to a gene. The germline V gene has CDR1 SGHRS and CDR2 YFSETQ. There are 14 residues in the CDR3.

This clone was counted a few times. The J gene is TRBJ1-6, the V gene TRBV19, with D perhaps TRBD1 (6 bases). The CDR3 contains 14 residues. Trimming took 3 bases from V and 8 from J, leaving 11 bases between them. The germline CDR1 and CDR2 sequences are LNHDA and SQIVND (reference sequence). CDR3 sequence reads: CASSIRTEDSPLHF. CDR3 coding DNA: TGTGCCAGTAGTATCCGGACAGAAGATTCACCCCTCCACTTT.

The rearrangement uses TRBV15 and TRBJ1-1; 7 bases align to TRBD1. Per germline, CDR1 LNHNV and CDR2 YYDKDF (reference sequence). The length of the CDR3 is 16 residues. V was clipped by 0 bases and J by 0 bases; unmatched bases: 4. CDR3 region: CATSREPGQLNTEAFF. The CDR3 nucleotides read TGTGCCACCAGCAGAGAACCGGGACAGCTGAACACTGAAGCTTTCTTT.

V gene TRBV19 combines with J gene TRBJ2-7; 9 bases are a match to TRBD1. After removal of 8 bases from V and 5 bases from J, the junction contained 16 bases not matched to a gene. Germline CDR1 reads LNHDA; CDR2 reads SQIVND (reference sequence). This CDR3 region has 16 residues. Here the CDR3 reads CASARDRVSPRDEQYF. In DNA form, the CDR3 reads TGTGCCAGTGCCCGGGACAGGGTTTCTCCGAGGGACGAGCAGTACTTC.

CDR3 sequence: CASKPVYSGNTIYF. The DNA of the CDR3 is TGTGCCAGCAAGCCCGTGTACTCTGGAAACACCATATATTTT. The chain recombines TRBV6-5 with TRBJ1-3; D ambiguous. CDR3 length equals 14 residues. Trimming removed 7 bases at V and 0 bases at J, with 10 bases between. CDR1 is MNHEY, CDR2 SVGAGI, per germline.